The 27 T cell receptor beta chains below come from one sample, sequenced in a study of Ad26.COV2.S vaccination and SARS-CoV-2 variants. Sequencing was performed with immunoSEQ multiplex PCR; in TCRdb, only in-frame clones are kept and a portion is missing. The data hold 250,000 or so clones, with around 85% observed a single time. Noted treatment: some 20 received Ad26.COV2.S at low or high dose, single or two shots; roughly 5 received placebo; per-sample allocation not given. The investigators took samples on day 63 after the first vaccine or placebo injection. Sequencing was performed on peripheral blood, taken in a trial of Ad26.COV2.S vaccine versus placebo. Receptors were obtained from a person aged 18 to 59 who received the Ad26.COV2.S COVID-19 vaccine or a placebo.

This clone was detected only once. The V gene is TRBV19, the J gene TRBJ2-1; 10 positions agree with TRBD1. The V segment lost 5 bases and the J segment 0 bases; nucleotides outside the gene matches: 13. Germline V gives CDR1 LNHDA, CDR2 SQIVND (reference sequence). The CDR3 sequence is 19 residues long. The CDR3 sequence is CASSYTPGQGLSSYNEQFF. The CDR3 nucleotides read TGTGCCAGTAGTTATACACCGGGACAGGGGTTGAGCTCCTACAATGAGCAGTTCTTC.

CDR3: CASSLDIRWIAVGNEQFF. The CDR3 nucleotides read TGTGCCAGCAGCTTAGATATCCGGTGGATAGCCGTAGGCAATGAGCAGTTCTTC. J is TRBJ2-1 and V is TRBV7-2; no definite D call. Germline CDR1 SGHTA, CDR2 FQGNSA. V was cut by 1 base and J by 6 bases, with 22 bases left in between. The CDR3 is 18 amino acids.

V is TRBV5-1 and J is TRBJ2-7; the match to TRBD2 covers 7 bases. Germline values: CDR1 SGHRS, CDR2 YFSETQ. The CDR3 totals 15 residues. V dropped 1 base and J dropped 7; count of bases not matched to a gene: 11. The CDR3: CASSLKGLPREEQYF. The CDR3 bases are TGCGCCAGCAGCTTGAAGGGACTCCCGCGGGAGGAGCAGTACTTC.

The genes are TRBV4-1 and TRBJ2-1; D tentatively fits TRBD1 or TRBD2 (5 bases each). Germline CDR1 is MGHRA and CDR2 is YSYEKL. The ends were cut back, 0 bases at V and 2 bases at J, with 8 bases in the middle. CDR3 length: 15 amino acids. The CDR3 region is CASSQEQGAYNEQFF. DNA for the CDR3: TGCGCCAGCAGCCAAGAGCAGGGAGCCTACAATGAGCAGTTCTTC.

The chain couples TRBV19 to TRBJ2-3, with 9 positions matching TRBD2. This CDR3 spans 14 amino acids. J gave up 7 bases and V 6 bases, and 8 bases lay outside the gene matches. Germline V lookup: CDR1 LNHDA, CDR2 SQIVND (reference sequence). In nucleotides, the CDR3 is TGTGCCAGTAGCCTCTGGCTAGCGGGGAATACGCAGTATTTT. As protein: CASSLWLAGNTQYF.

The chain employs TRBV5-1 and TRBJ1-2, with TRBD1 matching 9 bases. With 1 base clipped from V and 7 bases from J, the junction kept 11 bases outside the gene matches. The CDR3 spans 16 residues. Looked up from germline, CDR1 is SGHRS and CDR2 is YFSETQ. CDR3 nucleotide sequence: TGCGCCAGCAGCTTGAACAACCCGGGACAGGGAAGTGGCTACACCTTC. This encodes CASSLNNPGQGSGYTF.

The rearrangement links TRBV2 to TRBJ2-7; TRBD1 matches 7 bases. J was trimmed by 4 bases and V by 5 bases; bases with no gene match: 14. The CDR3 is 16 amino acids. CDR1 and CDR2 from the germline V gene are SNHLY and FYNNEI. The CDR3 DNA sequence: TGTGCCAGCAGTCGCATTGGACAGGTCGGAGAATACGAGCAGTACGTC. Translated: CASSRIGQVGEYEQYV.

The count of this clone is one. V and J are TRBV19 and TRBJ2-1; 11 bases align to TRBD2. Germline V gene sequence: CDR1 LNHDA, CDR2 SQIVND (reference sequence). Unmatched junction bases numbered 7, after V lost 3 bases and J lost 6 bases. The CDR3 runs 16 residues. This CDR3 reads CASSIQGLAVANEQFF. CDR3 nucleotides: TGTGCCAGTAGTATCCAGGGACTAGCGGTAGCCAATGAGCAGTTCTTC.

The V gene is TRBV24-1, the J gene TRBJ2-3, with D unclear. There are 13 residues in the CDR3. V lost 5 bases and J 0 bases, leaving 5 bases between the germline ends. Germline V gene sequence: CDR1 KGHDR, CDR2 SFDVKD. CDR3 residues: CATSGYSTDTQYF. CDR3 nucleotides: TGTGCCACCAGTGGGTACAGCACAGATACGCAGTATTTT.

The chain has TRBV20-1 and TRBJ1-2; D not resolved. Trimming took 0 bases from V and 13 from J, leaving 12 bases between them. Per germline, CDR1 DFQATT and CDR2 SNEGSKA (reference sequence). The CDR3 sequence is 11 residues long. The CDR3 DNA follows: TGCAGTGCTAGAGATCGGATGGAGTGCACCTTC. This gives the protein CSARDRMECTF.

This sequence joins TRBV7-3 and TRBJ1-3; TRBD1 might be the D (5 bases). The V and J ends lost 3 bases and 9 bases respectively, with 9 bases between them. The germline V gene has CDR1 SGHTA and CDR2 FQGTGA. The CDR3 sequence is 12 residues long. The CDR3 is CASSFLGGTIYF. CDR3 bases: TGTGCCAGCAGCTTTCTGGGGGGCACCATATATTTT. The full variable domain, its missing parts supplied by reference TRBV7-3 and TRBJ1-3, is GAGVSQTPSNKVTEKGKYVELRCDPISGHTALYWYRQSLGQGPEFLIYFQGTGAADDSGLPNDRFFAVRPEGSVSTLKIQRTERGDSAVYLCASSFLGGTIYFGEGSWLTVV.

The chain is built from TRBV7-3 and TRBJ1-6; D remains unclear. Trimming shortened V by 5 bases and J by 9 bases, and 14 bases separated the two germline ends. The CDR3 extends over 14 amino acids. Germline CDR1 SGHTA, CDR2 FQGTGA. The CDR3, as DNA: TGTGCCAGCAGCCTGGGTAATGGTGGTTCACCCCTCCACTTT. It is translated as CASSLGNGGSPLHF. The whole variable domain, remainder taken from reference TRBV7-3 and TRBJ1-6, is GAGVSQTPSNKVTEKGKYVELRCDPISGHTALYWYRQSLGQGPEFLIYFQGTGAADDSGLPNDRFFAVRPEGSVSTLKIQRTERGDSAVYLCASSLGNGGSPLHFGNGTRLTVT.

The chain recombines TRBV7-2 with TRBJ2-7, with 8 bases matching TRBD2. The V and J ends lost 6 bases and 3 bases, in that order; junction bases with no gene match: 7. The CDR3 loop spans 14 amino acids. Germline V lookup: CDR1 SGHTA, CDR2 FQGNSA. The CDR3 DNA reads TGTGCCAGCAGTAAGCCGGGGGGGAACTACGAGCAGTACTTC. This translates into CASSKPGGNYEQYF.

The rearrangement links TRBV5-1 to TRBJ1-4; D is perhaps TRBD1 (5 bases). The germline gives CDR1 SGHRS, CDR2 YFSETQ. Trimming removed 4 bases at V and 4 bases at J, with 17 bases between. The CDR3 consists of 16 residues. The CDR3 region is CASSTSWTRLNEKLFF. The CDR3 nucleotides read TGCGCCAGCAGCACGAGCTGGACAAGACTTAATGAAAAACTGTTTTTT.

This clone was observed a single time. The V call is TRBV24-1, the J call TRBJ2-2; TRBD1 agrees at 9 bases. Germline CDR1 reads KGHDR; CDR2 reads SFDVKD. J lost 6 bases, V lost 4 bases, and 20 bases had no gene match. This CDR3 has 20 residues. DNA for the CDR3: TGTGCCACCAGTGAATTATTGACAGGGGGGCCCGCCGAACAGGCCGGGGAGCTGTTTTTT. Protein: CATSELLTGGPAEQAGELFF.

This rearrangement joins TRBV3-1 (or the pseudogene TRBV3-2) to TRBJ1-2; 8 bases agree with TRBD1. V gave up 4 bases and J gave up 4 bases; unmatched junction bases: 8. CDR1 and CDR2 from the germline V gene are LGHDT and YNNKEL (reference sequence). The CDR3 has 15 residues. The CDR3 bases are TGTGCCAGCAGCCCTCGGGACAGGCTGAGCTATGGCTACACCTTC. Its translation: CASSPRDRLSYGYTF.

The chain links TRBV30 to TRBJ1-3; D possibly corresponds to TRBD1 (5 bases). CDR1 and CDR2 from the germline V gene are GTSNPN and SVGIG (reference sequence). The ends were cut back, 1 base at V and 0 bases at J, with 10 bases in the middle. CDR3 size: 15 residues. DNA for the CDR3: TGTGCCTGGAGTGACGACAGTTCCTCTGGAAACACCATATATTTT. It translates to CAWSDDSSSGNTIYF.

J is TRBJ2-3 and V is TRBV6-5, with 7 bases matching TRBD2. The CDR3 contains 14 residues. The germline gives CDR1 MNHEY, CDR2 SVGAGI. The V segment lost 7 bases and the J segment 0 bases; nucleotides outside the gene matches: 4. The CDR3 region has the DNA TGTGCCAGCAAGGAGCGGGGTAGCACAGATACGCAGTATTTT. It codes for CASKERGSTDTQYF.

This chain connects TRBV7-9 to TRBJ2-3; TRBD2 agrees at 8 bases. The germline V gene has CDR1 SEHNR and CDR2 FQNEAQ (reference sequence). The CDR3 length is 15 residues. V lost 5 bases and J lost 1; bases outside the gene matches: 5. CDR3 loop: CASSRSSGRTDTQYF. For the CDR3, the DNA is TGTGCCAGCAGCCGCTCTAGCGGGCGCACAGATACGCAGTATTTT.

The chain joins TRBV7-8 to TRBJ2-7; the match to TRBD2 covers 12 bases. The V segment lost 4 bases and the J segment 6 bases; nucleotides outside the gene matches: 10. This CDR3 region has 16 residues. CDR1 and CDR2 (germline): SGHVS, FQNEAQ. The CDR3 reads CASSWLSSSGRGEQYV. As DNA, the CDR3 is TGTGCCAGCAGCTGGCTATCATCTAGCGGGAGGGGCGAGCAGTACGTC.

The rearrangement uses TRBV30 and TRBJ2-3; no firm D call. Deletions cut 5 bases from V and 2 bases from J, with 8 bases between. The CDR3 spans 12 residues. The germline V gene encodes CDR1 GTSNPN and CDR2 SVGIG (reference sequence). The CDR3 nucleotides read TGTGCCTGGGCCCCAATCACAGATACGCAGTATTTT. Translation gives CAWAPITDTQYF.

The gene calls are TRBV18 and TRBJ2-3, with D perhaps matching TRBD2 (6 bases). CDR3 length: 15 residues. Germline CDR1 KGHSH, CDR2 LQKENI. Between the trimmed V and J ends, which lost 3 bases and 2 bases, there was a span of 12 bases. The DNA for the CDR3 is TGTGCCAGCTCACCTCAGGCGGGGACCACAGATACGCAGTATTTT. Encoded protein: CASSPQAGTTDTQYF.

This rearrangement joins TRBV21-1 to TRBJ1-6; the table calls TRBD1, which could not be checked here. TRBV21-1 is a pseudogene locus. This CDR3 region has 19 residues. CDR3 coding DNA: TGTGCCAGCAGCCAACGGGACAGGGGGCGCGAACCCTATAATTCACCCCTCCACTTT. Encoded protein: CASSQRDRGREPYNSPLHF.

The table lists this clone with a count of one. The chain has TRBV4-3 and TRBJ2-3; 10 bases align to TRBD2. The trim removed 1 base at V and 5 bases at J, leaving 6 bases unmatched. The CDR3 length is 16 residues. The germline V gene encodes CDR1 LGHNA and CDR2 YSLEER. CDR3: CASSQVSLAGLDTQYF. CDR3 DNA: TGCGCCAGCAGCCAAGTCTCACTAGCGGGGCTAGATACGCAGTATTTT.

In DNA form, the CDR3 reads TGTGCCTGGAGTGCGGGGCCCAAAAACATTCAGTACTTC. Translating gives CAWSAGPKNIQYF. The rearrangement uses TRBV30 and TRBJ2-4, with D possibly called TRBD1 or TRBD2 (5 bases each). The CDR3 is made up of 13 amino acids. With 1 base removed from V and 2 bases from J, the gap between germline ends came to 6 bases. Germline-derived CDR1 and CDR2 are GTSNPN and SVGIG (reference sequence).

The genes are TRBV5-1 and TRBJ2-5; D is undetermined. V lost 2 bases and J 5 bases, leaving 13 bases between the germline ends. CDR1 SGHRS and CDR2 YFSETQ come from the germline V gene. The CDR3 consists of 14 residues. Written as DNA, the CDR3 is TGCGCCAGCAGCTTTTTTGGTAGCAGGGAGACCCAGTACTTC. Translated, it gives CASSFFGSRETQYF.

The CDR3 coding sequence is TGTGCCAGCAGCTCCCGACACCTAAAGAGGGATACGCAGTATTTT. Translation: CASSSRHLKRDTQYF. The chain links TRBV9 to TRBJ2-3; D is unclear. Germline CDR1 is SGDLS and CDR2 is YYNGEE. Trimming took off 4 bases at V and 6 bases at J, with 18 bases between the two ends. This CDR3 has 15 amino acids.